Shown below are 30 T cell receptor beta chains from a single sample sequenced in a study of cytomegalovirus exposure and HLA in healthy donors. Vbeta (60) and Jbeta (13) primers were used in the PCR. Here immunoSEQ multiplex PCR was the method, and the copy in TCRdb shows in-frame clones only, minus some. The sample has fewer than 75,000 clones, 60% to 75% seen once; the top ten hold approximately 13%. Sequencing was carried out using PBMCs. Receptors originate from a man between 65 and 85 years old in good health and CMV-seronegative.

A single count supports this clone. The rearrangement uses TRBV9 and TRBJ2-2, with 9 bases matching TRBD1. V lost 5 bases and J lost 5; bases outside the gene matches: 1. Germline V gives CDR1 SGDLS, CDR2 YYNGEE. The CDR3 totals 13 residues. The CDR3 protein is CASRGQGTGELFF. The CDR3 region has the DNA TGTGCCAGCAGAGGACAGGGGACCGGGGAGCTGTTTTTT.

CDR3 region: CASHGQLNTEAFF. The CDR3 region has the DNA TGTGCCAGCCATGGCCAACTGAACACTGAAGCTTTCTTT. V usage is TRBV7-9 and J usage is TRBJ1-1, with no clear D. Germline V gene sequence: CDR1 SEHNR, CDR2 FQNEAQ (reference sequence). Trimming shortened V by 8 bases and J by 0 bases, and 10 bases separated the two germline ends. The CDR3 covers 13 residues.

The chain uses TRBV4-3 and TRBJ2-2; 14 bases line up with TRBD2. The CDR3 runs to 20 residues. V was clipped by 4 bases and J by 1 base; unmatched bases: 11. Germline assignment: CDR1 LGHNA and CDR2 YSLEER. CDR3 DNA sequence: TGCGCCAGCAGCCCAACGGGACTAGCGGGAGATGGGATGAACACCGGGGAGCTGTTTTTT. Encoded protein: CASSPTGLAGDGMNTGELFF.

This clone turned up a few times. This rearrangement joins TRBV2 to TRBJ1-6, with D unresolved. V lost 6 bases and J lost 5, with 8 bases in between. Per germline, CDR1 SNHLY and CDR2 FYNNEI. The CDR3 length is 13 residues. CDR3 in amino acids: CASREGDNSPLHF. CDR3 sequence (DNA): TGTGCCAGCAGGGAGGGAGATAATTCACCCCTCCACTTT.

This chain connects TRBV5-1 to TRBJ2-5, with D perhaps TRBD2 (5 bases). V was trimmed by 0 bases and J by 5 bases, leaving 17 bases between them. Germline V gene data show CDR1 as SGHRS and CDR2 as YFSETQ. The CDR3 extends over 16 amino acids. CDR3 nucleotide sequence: TGCGCCAGCAGCTTGGTCGGAGGTTATGACGCGGAGACCCAGTACTTC. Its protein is CASSLVGGYDAETQYF.

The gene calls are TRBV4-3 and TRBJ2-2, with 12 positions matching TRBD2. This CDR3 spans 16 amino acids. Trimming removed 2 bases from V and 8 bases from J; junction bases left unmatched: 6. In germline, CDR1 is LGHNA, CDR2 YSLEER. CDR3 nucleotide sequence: TGCGCCAGCAGCCAACGGACTAGCGGGGCCGCTGGGGAGCTGTTTTTT. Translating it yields CASSQRTSGAAGELFF.

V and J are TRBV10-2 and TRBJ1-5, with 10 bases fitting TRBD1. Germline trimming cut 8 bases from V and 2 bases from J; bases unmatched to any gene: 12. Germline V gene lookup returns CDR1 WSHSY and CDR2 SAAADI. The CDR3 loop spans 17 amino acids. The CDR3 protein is CASGPGQGLGRNQPQHF. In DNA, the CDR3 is TGCGCCAGCGGACCGGGACAGGGGTTAGGGCGCAATCAGCCCCAGCATTTT.

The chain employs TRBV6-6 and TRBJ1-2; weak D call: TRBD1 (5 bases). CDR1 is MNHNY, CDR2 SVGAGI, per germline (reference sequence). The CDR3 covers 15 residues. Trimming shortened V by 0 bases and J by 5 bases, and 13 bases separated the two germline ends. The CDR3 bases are TGTGCCAGCAGTTACTCTACAGGCGCTGGGTATGGCTACACCTTC. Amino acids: CASSYSTGAGYGYTF.

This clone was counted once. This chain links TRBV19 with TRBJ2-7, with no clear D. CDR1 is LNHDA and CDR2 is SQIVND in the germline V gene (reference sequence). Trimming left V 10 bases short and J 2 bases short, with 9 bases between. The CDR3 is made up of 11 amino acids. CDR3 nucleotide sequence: TGTGCCACCTCTTCGGCCTACGAGCAGTACTTC. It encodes CATSSAYEQYF. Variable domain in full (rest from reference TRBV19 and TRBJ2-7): DGGITQSPKYLFRKEGQNVTLSCEQNLNHDAMYWYRQDPGQGLRLIYYSQIVNDFQKGDIAEGYSVSREKKESFPLTVTSAQKNPTAFYLCATSSAYEQYFGPGTRLTVT.

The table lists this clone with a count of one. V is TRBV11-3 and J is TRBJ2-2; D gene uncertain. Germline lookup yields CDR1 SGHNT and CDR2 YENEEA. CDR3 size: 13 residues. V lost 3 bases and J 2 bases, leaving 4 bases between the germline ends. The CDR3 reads CASSFKNTGELFF. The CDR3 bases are TGTGCCAGCAGCTTTAAAAACACCGGGGAGCTGTTTTTT.

The CDR3, as DNA: TGTGCCTGGAGTGTACGTGAGCAGCGCCGGTACTTC. This encodes CAWSVREQRRYF. The rearrangement uses TRBV30 and TRBJ2-7; D gene unclear. The CDR3 totals 12 residues. In germline, CDR1 is GTSNPN, CDR2 SVGIG (reference sequence). The ends were cut back, 0 bases at V and 12 bases at J, with 15 bases in the middle. Combining the CDR3 with reference TRBV30 and TRBJ2-7 gives the whole variable domain SQTIHQWPATLVQPVGSPLSLECTVEGTSNPNLYWYRQAAGRGLQLLFYSVGIGQISSEVPQNLSASRPQDRQFILSSKKLLLSDSGFYLCAWSVREQRRYFGPGTRLTVT.

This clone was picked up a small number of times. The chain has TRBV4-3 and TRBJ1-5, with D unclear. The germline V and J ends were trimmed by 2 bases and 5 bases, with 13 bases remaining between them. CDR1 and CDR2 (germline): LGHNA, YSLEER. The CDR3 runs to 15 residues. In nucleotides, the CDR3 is TGCGCCAGCAGCCAAAGCACGGGGAGCGATCAGCCCCAGCATTTT. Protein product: CASSQSTGSDQPQHF.

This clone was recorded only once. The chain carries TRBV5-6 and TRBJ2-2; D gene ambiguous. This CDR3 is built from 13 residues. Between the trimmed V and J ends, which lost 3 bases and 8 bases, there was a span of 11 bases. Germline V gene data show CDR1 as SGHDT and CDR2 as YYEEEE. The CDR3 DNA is TGTGCCAGCAGCTCCATACTGTCAGGGGAGCTGTTTTTT. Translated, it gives CASSSILSGELFF.

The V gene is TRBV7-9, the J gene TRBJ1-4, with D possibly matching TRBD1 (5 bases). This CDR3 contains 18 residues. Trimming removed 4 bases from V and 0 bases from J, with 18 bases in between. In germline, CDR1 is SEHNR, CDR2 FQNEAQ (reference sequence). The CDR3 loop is CASSSPGLRSPTNEKLFF. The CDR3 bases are TGTGCCAGCAGCTCGCCGGGACTCCGTTCTCCAACTAATGAAAAACTGTTTTTT.

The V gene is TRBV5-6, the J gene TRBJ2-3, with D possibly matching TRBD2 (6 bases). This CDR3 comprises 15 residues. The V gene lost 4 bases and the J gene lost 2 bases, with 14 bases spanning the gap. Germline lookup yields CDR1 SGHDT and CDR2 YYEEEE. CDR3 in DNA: TGTGCCAGCAGCCTTGGGGACTTACACACAGATACGCAGTATTTT. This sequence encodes CASSLGDLHTDTQYF.

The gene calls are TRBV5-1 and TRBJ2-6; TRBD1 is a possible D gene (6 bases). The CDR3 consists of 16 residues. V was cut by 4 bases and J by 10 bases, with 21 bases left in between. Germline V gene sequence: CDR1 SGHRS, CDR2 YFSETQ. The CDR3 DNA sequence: TGCGCCAGCAGCAACGACAGGTCGCAATGGACTAACGTCCTGACTTTC. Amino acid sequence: CASSNDRSQWTNVLTF.

In DNA form, the CDR3 reads TGTGCCAGCAGCAAAGTCCCAGGGTCAGATACGCAGTATTTT. Residues: CASSKVPGSDTQYF. The J gene is TRBJ2-3, the V gene TRBV21-1; the table names TRBD1, a call not compared with the DNA. TRBV21-1 is a pseudogene segment. CDR3 length: 14 residues.

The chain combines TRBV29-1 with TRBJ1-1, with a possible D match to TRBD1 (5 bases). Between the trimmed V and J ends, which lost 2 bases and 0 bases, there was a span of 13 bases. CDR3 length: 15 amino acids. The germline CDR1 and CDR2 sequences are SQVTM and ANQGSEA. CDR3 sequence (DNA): TGCAGCGTTGAAAACCCCACAGGTCTGAACACTGAAGCTTTCTTT. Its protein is CSVENPTGLNTEAFF.

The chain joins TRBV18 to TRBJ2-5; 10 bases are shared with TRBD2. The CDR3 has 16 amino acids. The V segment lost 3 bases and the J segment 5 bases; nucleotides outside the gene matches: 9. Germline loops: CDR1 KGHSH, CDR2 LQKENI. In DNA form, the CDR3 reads TGTGCCAGCTCACCCATCCCTAGCGGGAGTGGGGAGACCCAGTACTTC. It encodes CASSPIPSGSGETQYF.

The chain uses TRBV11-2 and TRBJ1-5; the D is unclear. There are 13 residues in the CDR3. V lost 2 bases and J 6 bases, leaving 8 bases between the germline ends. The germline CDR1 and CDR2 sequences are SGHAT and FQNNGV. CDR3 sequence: CASSLIAGQPQHF. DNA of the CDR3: TGTGCCAGCAGCTTAATAGCGGGTCAGCCCCAGCATTTT.

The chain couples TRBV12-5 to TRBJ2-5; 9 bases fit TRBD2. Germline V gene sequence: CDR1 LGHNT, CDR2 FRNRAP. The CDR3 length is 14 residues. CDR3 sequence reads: CASSSGAYQETQYF. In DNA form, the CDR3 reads TGTGCGAGTTCTAGCGGGGCGTACCAAGAGACCCAGTACTTC.

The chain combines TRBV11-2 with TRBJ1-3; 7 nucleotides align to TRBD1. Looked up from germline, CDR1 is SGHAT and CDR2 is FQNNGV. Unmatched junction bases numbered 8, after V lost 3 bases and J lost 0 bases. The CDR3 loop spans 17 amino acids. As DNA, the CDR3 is TGTGCCAGCAGCTTCGACCGGGACAGTCTCTCTGGAAACACCATATATTTT. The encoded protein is CASSFDRDSLSGNTIYF.

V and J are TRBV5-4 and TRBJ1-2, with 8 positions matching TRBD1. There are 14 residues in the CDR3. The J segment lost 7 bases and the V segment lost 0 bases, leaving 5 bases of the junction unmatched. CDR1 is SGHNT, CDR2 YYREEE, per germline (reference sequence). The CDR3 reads CASSLDQGALGYTF. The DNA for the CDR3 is TGTGCCAGCAGCTTGGACCAGGGGGCGCTTGGCTACACCTTC.

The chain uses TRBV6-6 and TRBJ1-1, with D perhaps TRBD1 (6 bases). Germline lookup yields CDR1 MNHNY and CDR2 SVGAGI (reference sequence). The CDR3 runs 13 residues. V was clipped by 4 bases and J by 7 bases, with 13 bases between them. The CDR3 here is CASSFLDRSEAFF. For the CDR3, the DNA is TGTGCCAGCAGTTTCCTTGACAGGAGTGAAGCTTTCTTT.

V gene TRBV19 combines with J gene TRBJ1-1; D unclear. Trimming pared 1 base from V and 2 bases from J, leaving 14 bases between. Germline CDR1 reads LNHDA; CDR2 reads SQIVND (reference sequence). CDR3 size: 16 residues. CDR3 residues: CASSIGTDYLNTEAFF. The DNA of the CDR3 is TGTGCCAGTAGTATAGGCACAGACTACCTTAACACTGAAGCTTTCTTT.

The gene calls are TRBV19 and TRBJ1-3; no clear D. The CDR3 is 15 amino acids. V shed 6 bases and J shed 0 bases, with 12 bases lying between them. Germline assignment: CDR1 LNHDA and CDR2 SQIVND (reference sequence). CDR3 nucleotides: TGTGCCAGTAGCCGCGATGAGGGCTCTGGAAACACCATATATTTT. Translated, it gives CASSRDEGSGNTIYF. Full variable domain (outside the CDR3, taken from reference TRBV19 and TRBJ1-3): DGGITQSPKYLFRKEGQNVTLSCEQNLNHDAMYWYRQDPGQGLRLIYYSQIVNDFQKGDIAEGYSVSREKKESFPLTVTSAQKNPTAFYLCASSRDEGSGNTIYFGEGSWLTVV.

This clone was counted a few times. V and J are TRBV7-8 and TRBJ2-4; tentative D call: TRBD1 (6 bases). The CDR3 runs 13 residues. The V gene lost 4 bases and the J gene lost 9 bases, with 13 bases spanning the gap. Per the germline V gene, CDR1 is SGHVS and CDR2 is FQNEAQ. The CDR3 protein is CASSSQGSGIQYF. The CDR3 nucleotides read TGTGCCAGCAGCTCCCAGGGGTCGGGCATTCAGTACTTC.

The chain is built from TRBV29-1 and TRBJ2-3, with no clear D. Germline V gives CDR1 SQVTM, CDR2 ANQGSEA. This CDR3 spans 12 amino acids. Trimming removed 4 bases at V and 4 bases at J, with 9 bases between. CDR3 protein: CSVGLDADTQYF. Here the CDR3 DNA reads TGCAGCGTTGGACTTGATGCAGATACGCAGTATTTT.

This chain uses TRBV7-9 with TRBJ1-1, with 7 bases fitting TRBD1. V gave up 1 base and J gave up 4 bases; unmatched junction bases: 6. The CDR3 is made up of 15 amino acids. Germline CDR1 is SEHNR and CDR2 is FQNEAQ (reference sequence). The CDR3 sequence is CASSLGTGLATEAFF. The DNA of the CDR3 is TGTGCCAGCAGCTTAGGGACAGGATTGGCCACTGAAGCTTTCTTT. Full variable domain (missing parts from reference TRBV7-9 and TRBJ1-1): DTGVSQNPRHKITKRGQNVTFRCDPISEHNRLYWYRQTLGQGPEFLTYFQNEAQLEKSRLLSDRFSAERPKGSFSTLEIQRTEQGDSAMYLCASSLGTGLATEAFFGQGTRLTVV.

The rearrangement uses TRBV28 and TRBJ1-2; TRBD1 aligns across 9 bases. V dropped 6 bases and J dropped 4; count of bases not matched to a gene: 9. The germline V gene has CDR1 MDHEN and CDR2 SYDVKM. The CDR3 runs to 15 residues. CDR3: CASRYNLDRGYGYTF. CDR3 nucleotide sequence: TGTGCCAGCAGGTATAACCTGGACAGGGGCTATGGCTACACCTTC.